The rows below give T cell receptor beta chains drawn from one sample of a study of shared clonotypes between healthy human individuals. TCRdb's table, derived via immunoSEQ multiplex PCR, lists solely in-frame clones and lacks some. The table has about 590,000 clones, 95% to 96% seen once. Material: naive CD8+ T cells sorted from blood. These receptor sequences come from a woman in her 30s in good health. CDR3s include the opening cysteine and the closing phenylalanine or tryptophan. D genes are given only for firm matches.

J: TRBJ1-1; V: TRBV5-1; D: TRBD1; CDR3: CASSNGMVTGVNVDYTEAFF; DNA: TGCGCCAGCAGCAACGGAATGGTAACAGGGGTGAACGTGGATTACACTGAAGCTTTCTTT
J: TRBJ2-5; V: TRBV2; D: TRBD1; CDR3: CASSEARDRGRSETQYF; DNA: TGTGCCAGCAGTGAAGCTAGGGACAGGGGACGAAGCGAGACCCAGTACTTC
J: TRBJ2-1; V: TRBV27; D: TRBD1; CDR3: CASSLRAGTGSYNEQFF; DNA: TGTGCCAGCAGTTTGCGCGCGGGGACAGGGAGTTACAATGAGCAGTTCTTC
J: TRBJ2-2; V: TRBV4-1; D: -; CDR3: CASSLRPGDNTGELFF; DNA: TGCGCCAGCAGCCTCAGGCCAGGGGATAACACCGGGGAGCTGTTTTTT
J: TRBJ2-1; V: TRBV11-2; D: -; CDR3: CASSPPGLPSYNEQFF; DNA: TGTGCCAGCAGCCCACCCGGACTCCCCTCCTACAATGAGCAGTTCTTC
J: TRBJ2-5; V: TRBV28; D: TRBD2; CDR3: CASSTSGRRETQYF; DNA: TGTGCCAGCAGTACTAGCGGGCGAAGGGAGACCCAGTACTTC
J: TRBJ1-2; V: TRBV5-8; D: -; CDR3: CASSRPHWDYGYTF; DNA: TGTGCCAGCAGCCGCCCCCATTGGGACTATGGCTACACCTTC
J: TRBJ2-1; V: TRBV13; D: -; CDR3: CASSLVGESYNEQFF; DNA: TGTGCCAGCAGCTTAGTAGGGGAGTCCTACAATGAGCAGTTCTTC
J: TRBJ2-7; V: TRBV10-3; D: -; CDR3: CAISESTSFYEQYF; DNA: TGTGCCATCAGTGAGTCGACTAGTTTCTACGAGCAGTACTTC
J: TRBJ2-7; V: TRBV27; D: TRBD2; CDR3: CASSLSGGRTPYEQYF; DNA: TGTGCCAGCAGTTTATCAGGCGGGAGGACCCCCTACGAGCAGTACTTC